This is a list of T cell receptor beta chains from one sample in a study of human T cells and chemical hapten exposure. TCRdb used MiXCR to reprocess the RACE reads, holding one entry per CDR3 protein. The sample gives tens of thousands of distinct CDR3 sequences, approximately 7% of which show up once; approximately 1.6% is in the top ten. The material was whole blood, obtained in connection with sensitization to the hapten diphenylcyclopropenone (DPC). The source of these receptors is a woman aged 30 to 39 with alopecia areata. Some clones in this sample may be carry-over from other donors' samples. Each CDR3 is given with its conserved first and last residue. The D gene is left open where the match is weak. The size field is filled for only some rows; it gives once, few, many or a size class.

TRBJ1-2,few,TRBV3-1,17,.,CASSHPGRGTGRGGYTF,TGTGCCAGCAGCCACCCGGGTCGCGGGACCGGACGAGGCGGCTACACCTTC
TRBJ2-7,many,TRBV3-1,15,TRBD1,CASSPRRQGVYEQYF,TGTGCCAGCAGCCCCCGCCGGCAGGGGGTCTACGAGCAGTACTTC
TRBJ1-2,many,TRBV5-1,12,.,CASSQLNYGYTF,TGCGCCAGCAGCCAACTTAACTATGGCTACACCTTC
TRBJ2-5,many,TRBV5-1,15,.,CATTPVPGSQETQYF,TGCGCCACCACCCCGGTTCCGGGGTCCCAAGAGACCCAGTACTTC
TRBJ2-1,many,TRBV10-3,15,.,CAISDLSQSYNEQFF,TGTGCCATCAGTGACTTATCCCAATCCTACAATGAGCAGTTCTTC
TRBJ2-3,many,TRBV7-9,16,TRBD2,CASSLALAGLTDTQYF,TGTGCCAGCAGCTTAGCCCTAGCGGGGCTCACAGATACGCAGTATTTT
TRBJ1-1,many,TRBV20-1,15,TRBD1,CSASQGARMNTEAFF,TGCAGTGCTAGCCAGGGGGCTCGGATGAACACTGAAGCTTTCTTT
TRBJ1-2,.,TRBV12-3/TRBV12-4,14,TRBD1,CASSLGSGGHGYTF,TGTGCCAGCAGTTTAGGTTCAGGGGGCCATGGCTACACCTTC
TRBJ2-3,many,TRBV3-1,15,.,CASSPTGRRADTQYF,TGTGCCAGCAGCCCCACAGGGAGAAGGGCAGATACGCAGTATTTT
TRBJ2-2,.,TRBV29-1,14,.,CSVVLGANTGELFF,TGCAGCGTTGTTCTGGGGGCTAACACCGGGGAGCTGTTTTTT
TRBJ2-3,many,TRBV27,16,.,CASSLYQQSSTDTQYF,TGTGCCAGCAGTTTATACCAGCAGTCTAGCACAGATACGCAGTATTTT
TRBJ1-1,many,TRBV4-2,14,.,CASSQGDMNTEAFF,TGTGCCAGCAGCCAAGGCGATATGAACACTGAAGCTTTCTTT
TRBJ1-1,few,TRBV7-9,13,.,CASSSNQNTEAFF,TGTGCCAGCAGCTCCAACCAGAACACTGAAGCTTTCTTT
TRBJ1-2,many,TRBV7-9,14,TRBD1,CASSLFHRGLDYTF,TGTGCCAGCAGCTTGTTTCACAGGGGTCTGGACTACACCTTC
TRBJ2-3,medium-sized,TRBV6-4,15,TRBD2,CASSELAGGPDTQYF,TGTGCCAGCAGTGAACTAGCGGGGGGGCCAGATACGCAGTATTTT
TRBJ2-7,many,TRBV5-1,15,.,CASSLESGGGYEQYF,TGCGCCAGCAGCTTGGAATCCGGGGGTGGCTACGAGCAGTACTTC
TRBJ2-2,many,TRBV10-3,15,.,CAISSGQTNTGELFF,TGTGCCATCAGCTCAGGACAGACGAACACCGGGGAGCTGTTTTTT
TRBJ2-7,.,TRBV7-9,15,.,CASSPPAGDYREQYF,TGTGCCAGCAGCCCCCCCGCAGGGGATTACCGCGAGCAGTACTTC
TRBJ1-4,many,TRBV7-2,13,.,CASSFGDGEKLFF,TGTGCCAGCAGCTTCGGAGACGGTGAAAAACTGTTTTTT
TRBJ1-5,many,TRBV4-2,13,.,CASSQALDQPQHF,TGTGCCAGCAGCCAAGCCTTGGATCAGCCCCAGCATTTT
TRBJ2-1,many,TRBV14,13,.,CASSQVSGNEQFF,TGTGCCAGCAGCCAAGTCAGTGGGAACGAGCAGTTCTTC
TRBJ1-1,many,TRBV29-1,10,.,CSAFIEEAFF,TGCAGCGCATTCATAGAAGAAGCTTTCTTT
TRBJ2-3,many,TRBV11-3,12,.,CASSFLQDTQYF,TGTGCCAGCAGCTTTCTGCAGGATACGCAGTATTTT
TRBJ1-5,few,TRBV5-1,15,.,CASSLTGLGNQPQHF,TGCGCCAGCAGCTTGACAGGGTTGGGCAATCAGCCCCAGCATTTT
TRBJ1-1,.,TRBV4-3,13,.,CASSQDHGTEAFF,TGTGCCAGCAGCCAAGACCACGGGACTGAAGCTTTCTTT
TRBJ1-2,many,TRBV7-9,16,TRBD1,CASSPRGTGGAYGYTF,TGTGCCAGCAGCCCAAGAGGGACAGGGGGCGCGTATGGCTACACCTTC
TRBJ1-1,few,TRBV6-2/TRBV6-3,13,.,CASRPEDRDEAFF,TGTGCCAGCAGACCCGAGGACAGAGATGAAGCTTTCTTT
TRBJ1-2,few,TRBV19,15,TRBD1,CASISDPGGWNGYTF,TGTGCCAGTATCTCGGATCCAGGGGGCTGGAACGGCTACACCTTC
TRBJ1-4,few,TRBV5-1,15,.,CASKEPGQLGEKLFF,TGCGCCAGCAAAGAACCTGGACAGTTGGGTGAAAAACTGTTTTTT
TRBJ2-3,many,TRBV7-8,15,.,CASSSYGRDTDTQYF,TGTGCCAGCAGCAGCTACGGCCGAGACACAGATACGCAGTATTTT
TRBJ2-1,many,TRBV6-5,13,.,CAASSSPNNEQFF,TGTGCCGCCTCCTCTTCTCCGAACAATGAGCAGTTCTTC
TRBJ1-1,many,TRBV29-1,14,.,CSVAPGYLNTEAFF,TGCAGCGTTGCTCCAGGCTATCTGAACACTGAAGCTTTCTTT
TRBJ2-3,few,TRBV9,12,.,CASSAPGPAKYF,TGTGCCAGCAGCGCACCGGGCCCCGCGAAATATTTT
TRBJ1-1,many,TRBV29-1,13,.,CSVVSFGGTEAFF,TGCAGCGTTGTCTCCTTCGGGGGCACTGAAGCTTTCTTT
TRBJ1-5,many,TRBV3-1,12,.,CASSLFNQPQHF,TGTGCCAGCAGCCTTTTCAATCAGCCCCAGCATTTT
TRBJ2-1,many,TRBV6-5,15,.,CASSYSLGGENEQFF,TGTGCCAGCAGTTACTCCCTGGGCGGGGAAAATGAGCAGTTCTTC
TRBJ2-3,many,TRBV7-9,16,TRBD1,CASSLPQQGAMDTQYF,TGTGCCAGCAGCTTACCCCAACAGGGGGCCATGGATACGCAGTATTTT
TRBJ1-3,.,TRBV10-2,13,.,CASSESGRNTIYF,TGCGCCAGCAGTGAGTCAGGACGAAACACCATATATTTT
TRBJ2-5,many,TRBV10-3,13,.,CAISKTDQETQYF,TGTGCCATCAGTAAGACAGACCAAGAGACCCAGTACTTC
TRBJ1-2,many,TRBV12-3/TRBV12-4,15,.,CASSRVTGTLDRFTF,TGTGCCAGCAGCCGTGTCACCGGGACACTTGATCGGTTCACCTTC
TRBJ1-2,.,TRBV12-3/TRBV12-4,15,TRBD1,CAVYGAGQRNYGYTF,TGTGCCGTCTATGGGGCGGGACAGCGAAACTATGGCTACACCTTC